What follows are 2 T cell receptor beta chains derived from one specimen sequenced in a study of blood T cell repertoires in COVID-19 (dated by TCRdb to about 2020). Library prep was done by the immunoSEQ multiplex PCR assay. TCRdb provides this immuneACCESS table in a form limited to in-frame rearrangements. Some clones are lacking; in checked studies, under half of them reflect an unresolved V gene, and why the rest are absent is not known. The sample table holds around 60,000 clones, of which roughly four fifths were seen once. The ten largest clonotypes hold roughly a tenth of the sample. Sequencing input: peripheral blood. Every receptor here comes from a middle-aged man with COVID-19, enrolled during active disease.

The chain recombines TRBV5-5 with TRBJ2-7, with D possibly TRBD2 on 5 matching bases. Germline-derived CDR1 and CDR2 are SGHKS and YYEKEE (reference sequence). V shed 3 bases and J shed 0 bases, with 13 bases lying between them. The CDR3 totals 15 residues. CDR3 DNA: TGTGCCAGCAGCTCCACGGGGAGATCCTCCTACGAGCAGTACTTC. It yields the protein CASSSTGRSSYEQYF.

J is TRBJ1-1 and V is TRBV4-1; D gene unclear. The CDR3 has 14 amino acids. Germline CDR1 MGHRA, CDR2 YSYEKL. V lost 5 bases to trimming and J lost 5 bases, with 15 bases between them. The CDR3 bases are TGCGCCAGCAGCTCCCGTGGGCTGGGTACTGAAGCTTTCTTT. Protein sequence: CASSSRGLGTEAFF.